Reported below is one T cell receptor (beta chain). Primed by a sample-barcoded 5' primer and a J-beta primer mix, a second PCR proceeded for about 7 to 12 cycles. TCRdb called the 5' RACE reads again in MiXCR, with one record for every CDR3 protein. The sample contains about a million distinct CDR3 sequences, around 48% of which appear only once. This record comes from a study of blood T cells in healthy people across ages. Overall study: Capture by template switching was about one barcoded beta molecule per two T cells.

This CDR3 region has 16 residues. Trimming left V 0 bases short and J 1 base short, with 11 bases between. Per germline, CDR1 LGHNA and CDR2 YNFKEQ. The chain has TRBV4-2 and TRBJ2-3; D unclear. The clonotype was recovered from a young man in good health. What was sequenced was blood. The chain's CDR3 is CASSQEVSPRTDTQYF. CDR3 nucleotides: TGTGCCAGCAGCCAAGAGGTGTCGCCTCGCACAGATACGCAGTATTTT.